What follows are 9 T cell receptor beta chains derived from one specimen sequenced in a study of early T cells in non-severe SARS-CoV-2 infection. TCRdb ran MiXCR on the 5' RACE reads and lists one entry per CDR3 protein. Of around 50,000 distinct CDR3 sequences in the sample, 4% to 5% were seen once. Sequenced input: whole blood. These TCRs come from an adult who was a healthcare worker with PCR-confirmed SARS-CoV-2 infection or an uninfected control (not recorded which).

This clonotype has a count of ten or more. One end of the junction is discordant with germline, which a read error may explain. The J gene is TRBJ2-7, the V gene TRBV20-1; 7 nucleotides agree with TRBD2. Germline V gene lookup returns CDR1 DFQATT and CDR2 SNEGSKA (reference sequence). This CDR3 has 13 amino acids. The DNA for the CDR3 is TGCAGTGCTAGAGTGGGGGACTATTCCGTGATGGACTTC. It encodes CSARVGDYSVMDF.

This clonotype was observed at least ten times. The CDR3 DNA reads as TGTGCCAGCAGTCCACGGGACAGCATGAACACTGAAGCTTTCTTT. Amino acids: CASSPRDSMNTEAFF. The rearrangement joins TRBV6-2 or TRBV6-3 to TRBJ1-1; 7 positions agree with TRBD1. Losses at the gene ends were 5 bases for V and 0 bases for J; bases not matched to a gene: 6. Germline-derived CDR1 and CDR2 are MNHEY and SVGEGT. The CDR3 extends over 15 amino acids.

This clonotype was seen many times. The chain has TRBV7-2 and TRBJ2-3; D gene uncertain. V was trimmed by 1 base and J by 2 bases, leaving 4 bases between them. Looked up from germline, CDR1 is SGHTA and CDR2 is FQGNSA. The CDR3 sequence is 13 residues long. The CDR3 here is CASSLVSTDTQYF. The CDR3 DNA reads TGTGCCAGCAGCTTAGTATCCACAGATACGCAGTATTTT.

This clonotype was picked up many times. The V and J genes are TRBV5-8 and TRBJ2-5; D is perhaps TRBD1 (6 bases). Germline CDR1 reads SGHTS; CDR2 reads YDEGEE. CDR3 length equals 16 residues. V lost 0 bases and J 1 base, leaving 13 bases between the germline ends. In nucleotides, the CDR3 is TGTGCCAGCAGCTTGGGGACAGAGCTCTCCCAAGAGACCCAGTACTTC. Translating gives CASSLGTELSQETQYF.

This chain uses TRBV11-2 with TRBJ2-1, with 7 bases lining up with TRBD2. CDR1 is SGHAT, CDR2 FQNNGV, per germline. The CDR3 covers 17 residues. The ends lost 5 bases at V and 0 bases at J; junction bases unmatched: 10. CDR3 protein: CASSPPFAGASYNEQFF. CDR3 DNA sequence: TGTGCCAGCAGCCCGCCTTTTGCGGGAGCCTCCTACAATGAGCAGTTCTTC.

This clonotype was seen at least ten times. CDR3 region: CAISESVPDRATGELFF. The CDR3 DNA follows: TGTGCCATCAGTGAGTCAGTTCCGGACAGGGCCACCGGGGAGCTGTTTTTT. The rearrangement links TRBV10-3 to TRBJ2-2; TRBD1 aligns across 8 bases. CDR3 length: 17 residues. CDR1 ENHRY and CDR2 SYGVKD come from the germline V gene. V lost 0 bases to trimming and J lost 4 bases; unmatched junction nucleotides: 7.

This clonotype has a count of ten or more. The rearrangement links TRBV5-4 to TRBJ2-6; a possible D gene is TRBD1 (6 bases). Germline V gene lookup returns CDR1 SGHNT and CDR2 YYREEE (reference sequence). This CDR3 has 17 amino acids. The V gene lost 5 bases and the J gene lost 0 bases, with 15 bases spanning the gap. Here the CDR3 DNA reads TGTGCCAGCAGTACACCAAGGGGGAGCTCTGGGGCCAACGTCCTGACTTTC. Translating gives CASSTPRGSSGANVLTF.

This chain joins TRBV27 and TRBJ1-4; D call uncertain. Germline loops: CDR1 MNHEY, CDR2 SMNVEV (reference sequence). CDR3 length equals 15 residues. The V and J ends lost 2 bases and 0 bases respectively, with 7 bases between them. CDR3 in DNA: TGTGCCAGCAGTTTAAAGCCAGCAACTAATGAAAAACTGTTTTTT. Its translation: CASSLKPATNEKLFF.

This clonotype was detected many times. CDR3 amino acids: CASSTAQAGAIQETQYF. The CDR3, as DNA: TGTGCCAGTAGTACAGCCCAAGCGGGAGCGATCCAAGAGACCCAGTACTTC. The chain links TRBV19 to TRBJ2-5; 8 bases map to TRBD2. Unmatched junction bases numbered 11, after V lost 4 bases and J lost 1 base. Germline V gene lookup returns CDR1 LNHDA and CDR2 SQIVND (reference sequence). This CDR3 is 17 amino acids long. Using reference TRBV19 and TRBJ2-5 for the parts outside the CDR3, the full variable domain is DGGITQSPKYLFRKEGQNVTLSCEQNLNHDAMYWYRQDPGQGLRLIYYSQIVNDFQKGDIAEGYSVSREKKESFPLTVTSAQKNPTAFYLCASSTAQAGAIQETQYFGPGTRLLVL.